These 7 T cell receptor beta chains were sequenced from one sample in a study of T-cell reconstitution after alpha-beta-depleted transplantation in children. For TCRbeta, the library was prepared with unique molecular identifiers. MiXCR was run by TCRdb on the PCR reads, yielding one entry per CDR3 protein. There are 90,000 to 100,000 distinct CDR3 sequences in the sample; around a quarter occur only once, and over 20% lies in the top ten. The input for sequencing was PBMCs, taken before TCRalphabeta/CD19-depleted stem cell transplant. The source of these receptors is a boy aged 2 to 10 with acute lymphoblastic leukemia, due to receive a stem cell transplant.

The gene calls are TRBV7-3 and TRBJ1-1; a weak D match, TRBD1 (6 bases). Germline V gene lookup returns CDR1 SGHTA and CDR2 FQGTGA. V was cut by 4 bases and J by 3 bases, with 9 bases left in between. The CDR3 runs to 13 residues. Written as DNA, the CDR3 is TGTGCCAGCAGCTACAGGGCGGACACTGAAGCTTTCTTT. Its protein product is CASSYRADTEAFF.

A few counts support this clonotype. J is TRBJ2-6 and V is TRBV27; 10 nucleotides align to TRBD2. Germline V gives CDR1 MNHEY, CDR2 SMNVEV (reference sequence). Trimming took 6 bases from V and 1 from J; bases not matched to a gene: 3. CDR3 size: 16 residues. CDR3 sequence: CASRTLAGSGANVLTF. The CDR3 nucleotides read TGTGCCAGCAGGACACTAGCGGGGTCTGGGGCCAACGTCCTGACTTTC.

This clonotype was detected only a few times. The chain joins TRBV20-1 to TRBJ1-1; 7 nucleotides agree with TRBD1. Germline CDR1 is DFQATT and CDR2 is SNEGSKA (reference sequence). Losses at the gene ends were 5 bases for V and 4 bases for J; bases not matched to a gene: 7. This CDR3 has 13 residues. CDR3 residues: CSAQQGGGTEAFF. CDR3 DNA: TGCAGTGCTCAGCAGGGGGGTGGCACTGAAGCTTTCTTT.

The chain uses TRBV25-1 and TRBJ2-5; no clear D. Trimming cost V 4 bases and J 1 base, with 4 bases left between them. CDR1 is MGHDK and CDR2 is SYGVNS in the germline V gene. This CDR3 spans 12 amino acids. The CDR3 loop is CASSGSQETQYF. CDR3 in DNA: TGTGCCAGCAGTGGGTCCCAAGAGACCCAGTACTTC.

The chain combines TRBV20-1 with TRBJ1-5; D is unresolved. Trimming took off 3 bases at V and 1 base at J, with 10 bases between the two ends. In germline, CDR1 is DFQATT, CDR2 SNEGSKA (reference sequence). The CDR3 spans 14 residues. Here the CDR3 reads CSARLDLSNQPQHF. For the CDR3, the DNA is TGCAGTGCTAGGTTAGACTTAAGCAATCAGCCCCAGCATTTT.

This clonotype was detected ten times or more. The rearrangement links TRBV20-1 to TRBJ2-7, with 8 bases matching TRBD2. Germline V lookup: CDR1 DFQATT, CDR2 SNEGSKA (reference sequence). V shed 0 bases, J shed 2 bases, and the junction held 9 bases outside the gene matches. This CDR3 has 16 amino acids. The CDR3 region is CSARDAASGRTYEQYF. The CDR3 DNA reads TGCAGTGCTAGAGATGCGGCTAGCGGGCGTACCTACGAGCAGTACTTC.

This clonotype was seen a handful of times. The gene calls are TRBV6-1 and TRBJ1-5; D is ambiguous. V was trimmed by 3 bases and J by 4 bases, leaving 4 bases between them. Germline assignment: CDR1 MNHNS and CDR2 SASEGT. This CDR3 is 12 amino acids long. For the CDR3, the DNA is TGTGCCAGCAGTGACCCAAATCAGCCCCAGCATTTT. This codes for CASSDPNQPQHF.